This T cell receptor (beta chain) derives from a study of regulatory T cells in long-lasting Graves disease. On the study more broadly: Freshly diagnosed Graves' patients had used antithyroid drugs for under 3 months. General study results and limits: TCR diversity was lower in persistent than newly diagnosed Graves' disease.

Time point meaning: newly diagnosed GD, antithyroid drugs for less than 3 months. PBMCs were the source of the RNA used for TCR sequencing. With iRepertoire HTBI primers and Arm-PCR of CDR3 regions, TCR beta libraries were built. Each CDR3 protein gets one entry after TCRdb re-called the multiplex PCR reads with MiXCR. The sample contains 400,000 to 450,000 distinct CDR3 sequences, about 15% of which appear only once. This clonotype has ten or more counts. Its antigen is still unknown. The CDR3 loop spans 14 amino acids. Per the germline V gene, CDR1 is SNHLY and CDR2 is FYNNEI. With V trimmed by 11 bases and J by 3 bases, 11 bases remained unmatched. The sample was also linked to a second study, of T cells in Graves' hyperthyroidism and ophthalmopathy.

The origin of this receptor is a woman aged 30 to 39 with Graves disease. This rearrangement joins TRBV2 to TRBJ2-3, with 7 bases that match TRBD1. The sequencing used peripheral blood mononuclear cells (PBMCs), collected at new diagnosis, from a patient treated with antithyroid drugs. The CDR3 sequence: CAGKGGSLTDTQYF. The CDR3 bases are TGTGCCGGAAAAGGGGGCTCATTGACAGATACGCAGTATTTT.